What follows are 2 T cell receptor beta chains derived from one specimen sequenced in a study of regulatory T cells in long-lasting Graves disease (dated by TCRdb to the early 2020s). The time point label on this specimen signifies: newly diagnosed GD, antithyroid drugs for less than 3 months. RNA was extracted from PBMCs in TRIzol for both TCR sequencing and RNA sequencing. The library was built by means of multiplex PCR. Sequencing used an Illumina HiSeq 4000. TCR beta libraries were built with iRepertoire HTBI primers and Arm-PCR amplification of CDR3 regions. The raw public reads went through TCRdb reprocessing: fastp at Q25, MiXCR clone calling, in-frame beta chains kept. One record per CDR3 amino acid sequence lists the most common genes and DNA. The table for this sample lists 250,000 or so distinct CDR3 sequences; more than 15% of them were counted only once. The top ten hold around 15% of the sample.

The same sample was also studied in work on T cells in Graves' hyperthyroidism and ophthalmopathy.

This sample comprised peripheral blood mononuclear cells (PBMCs), obtained at new diagnosis, from a patient treated with antithyroid drugs. The receptors come from a woman in her 30s with Graves disease. Donor details come from another sample of the same person, matched by shared clones.

This clonotype was detected ten times or more. The CDR3 loop is CSALSLRERPIPEAFF. In DNA, the CDR3 is TGCAGTGCCCTTTCTCTCCGGGAGCGACCCATCCCTGAAGCTTTCTTT. This chain uses TRBV20-1 with TRBJ1-1; no reliable D call. The V and J ends lost 6 bases and 6 bases respectively, with 26 bases between them. In germline, CDR1 is DFQATT, CDR2 SNEGSKA (reference sequence). CDR3 length equals 16 residues.

The chain recombines TRBV7-2 with TRBJ2-7; TRBD2 agrees at 15 bases. The CDR3 totals 19 residues. The germline V gene has CDR1 SGHTA and CDR2 FQGNSA. V was clipped by 1 base and J by 2 bases; unmatched bases: 9. CDR3 residues: CASSLELGLAGGRAYEQYF. CDR3 sequence (DNA): TGTGCCAGCAGCTTAGAGTTGGGACTAGCGGGGGGCCGAGCCTACGAGCAGTACTTC.